This passage covers 13 T cell receptor beta chains from one sample sequenced in a study of CD8+CD57+ T cells in acquired aplastic anemia. For CDR3 and TCR beta VDJ profiling, genomic DNA was the template used. TCRdb fed the reads into MiXCR, producing one record per CDR3 protein. The sample shows a few hundred thousand distinct CDR3 sequences, approximately 57% of them seen only once. The sequencing sample was made of sorted CD4+, CD8+, or CD8+CD57+ T cells (not recorded which) from PBMCs. Receptor source: a human donor with severe aplastic anemia or a healthy control (not recorded which).

The chain combines TRBV27 with TRBJ1-4, with a tentative D call TRBD1 (6 bases). Germline CDR1 MNHEY, CDR2 SMNVEV (reference sequence). The length of the CDR3 is 15 residues. Trimming took off 5 bases at V and 12 bases at J, with 22 bases between the two ends. The CDR3 sequence: CASSAAQGMRGELFF. The CDR3 region has the DNA TGTGCCAGCAGTGCCGCACAGGGTATGAGGGGGGAACTGTTTTTT.

The rearrangement joins TRBV20-1 to TRBJ2-3, with a weak D call TRBD2 (6 bases). In germline, CDR1 is DFQATT, CDR2 SNEGSKA (reference sequence). This CDR3 comprises 14 residues. Trimming shortened V by 5 bases and J by 3 bases, and 15 bases separated the two germline ends. In DNA form, the CDR3 reads TGCAGTGCTTGGGGGTTAGGAGGGACAGATACGCAGTATTTT. This sequence encodes CSAWGLGGTDTQYF.

A word on this clonotype: At one end the junction does not follow the germline gene, possibly because of a read error. V is TRBV12-3 or TRBV12-4 and J is TRBJ2-7; 7 positions match TRBD2. The CDR3 is made up of 12 amino acids. CDR3: CASRREGYEPHF. Here the CDR3 DNA reads TGTGCCAGCAGGAGGGAGGGCTACGAGCCGCACTTC.

This clonotype was detected ten times or more. The gene calls are TRBV20-1 and TRBJ1-2, with D possibly matching TRBD1 (6 bases). The V gene lost 5 bases and the J gene lost 4 bases, with 11 bases spanning the gap. The CDR3 consists of 12 residues. From germline, CDR1 is DFQATT and CDR2 SNEGSKA (reference sequence). Here the CDR3 reads CSAWTASYGYTF. For the CDR3, the DNA is TGCAGTGCTTGGACAGCATCCTATGGCTACACCTTC.

The chain has TRBV9 and TRBJ1-6; D remains unclear. CDR3 length equals 12 residues. Trimming stripped 4 bases from V and 7 bases from J, with 6 bases between. The germline V gene encodes CDR1 SGDLS and CDR2 YYNGEE. The DNA for the CDR3 is TGTGCCAGCAGCTCCAGCAATTCACCCCTCCACTTT. It codes for CASSSSNSPLHF. Full variable domain (rest looked up from reference TRBV9 and TRBJ1-6): DSGVTQTPKHLITATGQRVTLRCSPRSGDLSVYWYQQSLDQGLQFLIQYYNGEERAKGNILERFSAQQFPDLHSELNLSSLELGDSALYFCASSSSNSPLHFGNGTRLTVT.

The V and J genes are TRBV25-1 and TRBJ2-7, with 12 bases fitting TRBD2. There are 16 residues in the CDR3. Germline V gene lookup returns CDR1 MGHDK and CDR2 SYGVNS. The trim removed 2 bases at V and 6 bases at J, leaving 8 bases unmatched. The CDR3 coding sequence is TGTGCCAGCAGTGAACCGAGACTAGCGGGAGAGGGCGAGCAGTACTTC. This gives the protein CASSEPRLAGEGEQYF.

This clonotype was counted a few times. The V gene is TRBV2, the J gene TRBJ2-5; 11 nucleotides match TRBD2. With V trimmed by 6 bases and J by 5 bases, 11 bases remained unmatched. The CDR3 has 16 residues. Germline V lookup: CDR1 SNHLY, CDR2 FYNNEI. The CDR3 is CASREIAGGSIETQYF. In DNA form, the CDR3 reads TGTGCCAGCAGAGAAATAGCGGGGGGGTCTATTGAGACCCAGTACTTC. Combining the CDR3 with reference TRBV2 and TRBJ2-5 gives the whole variable domain EPEVTQTPSHQVTQMGQEVILRCVPISNHLYFYWYRQILGQKVEFLVSFYNNEISEKSEIFDDQFSVERPDGSNFTLKIRSTKLEDSAMYFCASREIAGGSIETQYFGPGTRLLVL.

The rearrangement joins TRBV2 to TRBJ2-7; TRBD1 matches 10 bases. J lost 6 bases, V lost 8 bases, and 4 bases had no gene match. Germline CDR1 is SNHLY and CDR2 is FYNNEI. This CDR3 is 12 amino acids long. CDR3 in DNA: TGTGCCAGCGGACAGGGGGGAGGCGAGCAGTACTTC. It codes for CASGQGGGEQYF.

The chain carries TRBV20-1 and TRBJ2-7; 13 nucleotides align to TRBD2. The length of the CDR3 is 16 residues. Germline V gene data show CDR1 as DFQATT and CDR2 as SNEGSKA (reference sequence). Germline trimming cut 5 bases from V and 0 bases from J; bases unmatched to any gene: 7. The CDR3 coding sequence is TGCAGTGCTTCAGGGGGGACTAGCGGGGCCTCCTACGAGCAGTACTTC. Amino acids: CSASGGTSGASYEQYF.

This clonotype has ten or more counts. V is TRBV9 and J is TRBJ2-5; 8 bases are a match to TRBD2. Losses at the gene ends were 0 bases for V and 5 bases for J; bases not matched to a gene: 3. CDR3 length: 14 amino acids. Germline lookup yields CDR1 SGDLS and CDR2 YYNGEE. The CDR3 is CASSVATGGETQYF. CDR3 DNA sequence: TGTGCCAGCAGCGTAGCTACGGGAGGGGAGACCCAGTACTTC.

The chain is built from TRBV10-1 and TRBJ2-7; the D is unclear. V was pared by 3 bases and J by 0 bases, with 9 bases between. Germline loops: CDR1 WNHNN, CDR2 SYGVQD (reference sequence). CDR3 length: 14 amino acids. The CDR3 protein is CASSEETTSYEQYF. CDR3 in DNA: TGCGCCAGCAGTGAAGAGACAACCTCCTACGAGCAGTACTTC.

This clonotype was picked up a small number of times. The gene calls are TRBV12-5 and TRBJ2-2; 12 bases map to TRBD1. The CDR3 is made up of 17 amino acids. V trimming: 0 bases; J trimming: 6 bases; junction bases outside the gene matches: 5. Looked up from germline, CDR1 is LGHNT and CDR2 is FRNRAP. The CDR3 nucleotides read TGTGCTAGTGGTTTGGTCTGGGACAGGGGGCCCCCCGGGGAGCTGTTTTTT. Amino acids: CASGLVWDRGPPGELFF.

This clonotype was counted at least ten times. The gene calls are TRBV20-1 and TRBJ1-1; no reliable D call. CDR1 is DFQATT, CDR2 SNEGSKA, per germline (reference sequence). The germline V and J ends were trimmed by 5 bases and 3 bases, with 13 bases remaining between them. CDR3 length: 13 residues. The CDR3 region has the DNA TGCAGTGCTGGAACGTGGCAGTACACTGAAGCTTTCTTT. This sequence encodes CSAGTWQYTEAFF.